Shown below are 19 T cell receptor beta chains from a single sample sequenced in a study of neoadjuvant nivolumab and ipilimumab in lung cancer (dated by TCRdb to between 2020 and 2021). What the time point label conveys for this sample: at surgical resection after neoadjuvant nivolumab +/- ipilimumab. Library construction relied on the immunoSEQ multiplex PCR assay. TCRdb limited this immuneACCESS table to in-frame rearrangements with V and J called. A share of clones is missing; checked studies link under half to unresolved V genes, and the rest is unexplained. The sample yields 15,000 to 20,000 clones; about 77% were counted once. The top ten clonotypes cover approximately 6.4% of the sample. Source: tumor tissue, taken after neoadjuvant nivolumab, alone or with ipilimumab, at or shortly before surgery. The receptor set was obtained from an adult with non-small cell lung cancer.

The V gene is TRBV6-5, the J gene TRBJ2-3; D not certain. Germline assignment: CDR1 MNHEY and CDR2 SVGAGI. The V end was cut by 2 bases, the J end by 0 bases, with 12 bases between. This CDR3 is 16 amino acids long. The CDR3 loop reads CASSYVGAPSTDTQYF. CDR3 DNA: TGTGCCAGCAGTTACGTAGGAGCTCCGAGCACAGATACGCAGTATTTT.

The V gene is TRBV6-1, the J gene TRBJ2-3; D uncertain. Trimming took off 2 bases at V and 4 bases at J, with 10 bases between the two ends. Per germline, CDR1 MNHNS and CDR2 SASEGT. This CDR3 comprises 14 residues. This CDR3 reads CASSERVDPDTQYF. The CDR3 DNA is TGTGCCAGCAGTGAACGGGTTGACCCAGATACGCAGTATTTT.

The rearrangement joins TRBV28 to TRBJ2-7; 10 bases are a match to TRBD2. V trimming: 6 bases; J trimming: 2 bases; junction bases outside the gene matches: 7. Germline V gene lookup returns CDR1 MDHEN and CDR2 SYDVKM. The CDR3 has 15 residues. The CDR3 loop is CASRSGTSDAYEQYF. For the CDR3, the DNA is TGTGCCAGCAGGTCCGGGACTAGCGACGCCTACGAGCAGTACTTC.

V usage is TRBV6-1 and J usage is TRBJ2-2; the match to TRBD1 covers 10 bases. CDR3 size: 15 residues. Germline CDR1 MNHNS, CDR2 SASEGT. Losses at the gene ends were 7 bases for V and 3 bases for J; bases not matched to a gene: 5. CDR3 sequence reads: CASKWTGGDTGELFF. The CDR3 DNA is TGTGCCAGCAAATGGACAGGGGGGGACACCGGGGAGCTGTTTTTT.

V gene TRBV5-1 combines with J gene TRBJ2-3, with TRBD1 identical over 10 bases. The CDR3 is 16 amino acids. Germline V gives CDR1 SGHRS, CDR2 YFSETQ. The trim removed 4 bases at V and 5 bases at J, leaving 10 bases unmatched. For the CDR3, the DNA is TGCGCCAGCAGCAAAACCCCCGGGACAGGGGTAGATACGCAGTATTTT. It translates to CASSKTPGTGVDTQYF.

The chain employs TRBV30 and TRBJ2-2, with TRBD2 matching over 7 bases. V lost 4 bases, J lost 1 base, and 15 bases stayed unmatched. There are 18 residues in the CDR3. Germline assignment: CDR1 GTSNPN and CDR2 SVGIG (reference sequence). Written as DNA, the CDR3 is TGTGCCTGGAATAATGTCCTACGGGAGGATGGGAACACCGGGGAGCTGTTTTTT. Its protein product is CAWNNVLREDGNTGELFF.

This clone was recorded only once. CDR3 loop: CASSVRLQSSYNEQFF. As DNA, the CDR3 is TGTGCCAGCAGCGTACGGTTACAAAGCTCCTACAATGAGCAGTTCTTC. This chain joins TRBV9 and TRBJ2-1; no clear D gene. Trimming cost V 1 base and J 0 bases, with 11 bases left between them. The CDR3 length is 16 residues. Germline lookup yields CDR1 SGDLS and CDR2 YYNGEE.

The CDR3, as DNA: TGTGCCAGCAGCGCGGACGGGATGCACTACGAGCAGTACTTC. Translated: CASSADGMHYEQYF. The chain uses TRBV7-9 and TRBJ2-7; D might be TRBD2 (5 bases). CDR1 SEHNR and CDR2 FQNEAQ come from the germline V gene (reference sequence). Trimming removed 5 bases at V and 3 bases at J, with 14 bases between. The CDR3 has 14 amino acids.

The genes are TRBV12-5 and TRBJ1-2; D not resolved. Germline CDR1 LGHNT, CDR2 FRNRAP. This CDR3 has 14 residues. Trimming pared 5 bases from V and 4 bases from J, leaving 14 bases between. CDR3 nucleotides: TGTGCTAGTGGTCCGGACGGACCTTCCTATGGCTACACCTTC. This sequence encodes CASGPDGPSYGYTF. The full variable domain, completed using reference TRBV12-5 and TRBJ1-2, is DARVTQTPRHKVTEMGQEVTMRCQPILGHNTVFWYRQTMMQGLELLAYFRNRAPLDDSGMPKDRFSAEMPDATLATLKIQPSEPRDSAVYFCASGPDGPSYGYTFGSGTRLTVV.

The chain combines TRBV7-6 with TRBJ1-1, with D uncertain. CDR3 size: 13 residues. Trimming took off 5 bases at V and 7 bases at J, with 14 bases between the two ends. CDR1 is SGHVS and CDR2 is FNYEAQ in the germline V gene. The CDR3 spells CASSPDPLREAFF. CDR3 coding DNA: TGTGCCAGCAGCCCCGATCCCTTACGTGAAGCTTTCTTT.

The chain links TRBV6-5 to TRBJ1-1; no clear D. The germline gives CDR1 MNHEY, CDR2 SVGAGI. CDR3 length: 11 residues. Trimming left V 5 bases short and J 11 bases short, with 12 bases between. The CDR3 DNA sequence: TGTGCCAGCAGTACTGAGTTCCGGGCTTTCTTT. It is translated as CASSTEFRAFF.

The chain carries TRBV5-4 and TRBJ2-5, with TRBD2 matching over 9 bases. The junction had 4 bases not matched to a gene; V was cut back by 4 bases and J by 3 bases. Germline V gene lookup returns CDR1 SGHNT and CDR2 YYREEE (reference sequence). The CDR3 runs to 14 residues. The CDR3: CASSRREGKETQYF. For the CDR3, the DNA is TGTGCCAGCAGCAGGCGGGAGGGGAAAGAGACCCAGTACTTC.

V and J are TRBV7-2 and TRBJ1-2, with 10 bases aligning to TRBD1. J gave up 4 bases and V 5 bases, and 7 bases lay outside the gene matches. The germline CDR1 and CDR2 sequences are SGHTA and FQGNSA. This CDR3 is 15 amino acids long. The CDR3 sequence: CASSPDRGLGYGYTF. The CDR3 region has the DNA TGTGCCAGCAGCCCCGACAGGGGGCTAGGCTATGGCTACACCTTC.

The chain carries TRBV7-9 and TRBJ2-1; the D is unclear. Trimming took 5 bases from V and 0 from J, leaving 14 bases between them. Looked up from germline, CDR1 is SEHNR and CDR2 is FQNEAQ (reference sequence). The CDR3 spans 16 residues. The CDR3 here is CASSPGPVSSYNEQFF. CDR3 nucleotide sequence: TGTGCCAGCAGCCCCGGGCCTGTGAGCTCCTACAATGAGCAGTTCTTC.

The chain recombines TRBV7-2 with TRBJ2-2; 7 positions match TRBD2. CDR1 and CDR2 (germline): SGHTA, FQGNSA. Unmatched junction bases numbered 7, after V lost 5 bases and J lost 1 base. This CDR3 has 16 amino acids. The CDR3 DNA is TGTGCCAGCAGCCCGTCCGGGACTATGAACACCGGGGAGCTGTTTTTT. Protein sequence: CASSPSGTMNTGELFF.

CDR3 loop: CASSQEAVLSGANVLTF. The CDR3 DNA reads TGCGCCAGCAGCCAAGAAGCCGTACTCTCTGGGGCCAACGTCCTGACTTTC. This chain links TRBV4-1 with TRBJ2-6; D uncertain. The V end was cut by 0 bases, the J end by 0 bases, with 9 bases between. Per germline, CDR1 MGHRA and CDR2 YSYEKL. The CDR3 consists of 17 residues.

This clone came up a few times. The chain employs TRBV5-1 and TRBJ1-3; D remains unclear. Germline CDR1 reads SGHRS; CDR2 reads YFSETQ. The CDR3 sequence is 11 residues long. V gave up 7 bases and J gave up 0 bases, with 2 bases separating them. CDR3 protein: CASGSGNTIYF. The CDR3 DNA reads TGCGCCAGCGGCTCTGGAAACACCATATATTTT.

The chain uses TRBV19 and TRBJ2-7; 9 nucleotides line up with TRBD2. Unmatched junction bases numbered 11, after V lost 5 bases and J lost 3 bases. The length of the CDR3 is 16 residues. CDR1 is LNHDA and CDR2 is SQIVND in the germline V gene (reference sequence). For the CDR3, the DNA is TGTGCCAGTAGTCCGGGCAGCGGGAGGTCAATCTACGAGCAGTACTTC. Amino acids: CASSPGSGRSIYEQYF.

This sequence joins TRBV4-3 and TRBJ2-3; D remains ambiguous. Germline values: CDR1 LGHNA, CDR2 YSLEER. The CDR3 contains 19 residues. Trimming took off 0 bases at V and 2 bases at J, with 21 bases between the two ends. CDR3 protein: CASSQDYLPWAEITDTQYF. Here the CDR3 DNA reads TGCGCCAGCAGCCAAGATTACCTGCCTTGGGCGGAGATCACAGATACGCAGTATTTT.